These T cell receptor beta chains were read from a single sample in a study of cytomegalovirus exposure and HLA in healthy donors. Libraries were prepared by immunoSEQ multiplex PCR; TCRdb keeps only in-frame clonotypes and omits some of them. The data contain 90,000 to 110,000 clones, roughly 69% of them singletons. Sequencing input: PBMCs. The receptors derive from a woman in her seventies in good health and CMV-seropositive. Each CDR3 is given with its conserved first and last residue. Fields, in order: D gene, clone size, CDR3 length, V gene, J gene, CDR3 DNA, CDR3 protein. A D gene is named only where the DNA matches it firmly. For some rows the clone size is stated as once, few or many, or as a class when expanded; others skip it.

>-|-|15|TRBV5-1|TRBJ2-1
TGCGCCAGCAGCTTCGGAACGGAGACGATCAATGAGCAGTTCTTC
CASSFGTETINEQFF
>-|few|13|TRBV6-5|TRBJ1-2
TGTGCCAGCAGCTTTACAGGGAACTATGGCTACACCTTC
CASSFTGNYGYTF
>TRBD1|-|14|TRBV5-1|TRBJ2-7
TGCGCCAGCAGCTTTGACAGGGAATTCTACGAGCAGTACTTC
CASSFDREFYEQYF
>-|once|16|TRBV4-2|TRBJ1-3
TGTGCCAGCAGCCACCTAGGGGGGGGGCCTGGAAACACCATATATTTT
CASSHLGGGPGNTIYF
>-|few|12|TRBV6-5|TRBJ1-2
TGTGCCAGCAGTCAACCTAGTCGCGGCTACACCTTC
CASSQPSRGYTF
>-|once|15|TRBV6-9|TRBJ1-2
TGTGCCAGCAGTTACCCAAGACAGGCTTCGGGTGGCTACACCTTC
CASSYPRQASGGYTF
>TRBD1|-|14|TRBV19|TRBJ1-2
TGTGCCAGTAGTATAACAGGGGTGGGCTATGGCTACACCTTC
CASSITGVGYGYTF
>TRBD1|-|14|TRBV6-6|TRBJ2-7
TGTGCCAGCACCCACGACAGGGGCCACTACGAGCAGTACTTC
CASTHDRGHYEQYF
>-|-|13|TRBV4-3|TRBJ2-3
TGCGCCAGCAGCCAGGCCCTCACAGATACGCAGTATTTT
CASSQALTDTQYF
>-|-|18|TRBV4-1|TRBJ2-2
TGCGCCAGCAGCCATTCGTCACAAGGTCCCCGGGGGACCGGGGAGCTGTTTTTT
CASSHSSQGPRGTGELFF
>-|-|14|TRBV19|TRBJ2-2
TGTGCCAGTAGTATAGGCGGTAACACCGGGGAGCTGTTTTTT
CASSIGGNTGELFF
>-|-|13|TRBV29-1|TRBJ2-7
TGCAGCGTTGAAGATGGGGATTCGGGGGAGCAGTACTTC
CSVEDGDSGEQYF
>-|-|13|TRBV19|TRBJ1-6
TGTGCCAGTAGTAACTCAGGGGATTCACCCCTCCACTTT
CASSNSGDSPLHF
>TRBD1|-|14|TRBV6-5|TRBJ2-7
TGTGCCAGCAGTTACGGGGACAGTTCCTACGAGCAGTACTTC
CASSYGDSSYEQYF
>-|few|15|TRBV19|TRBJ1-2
TGTGCCAGTAGTCCCGGGATGTTAGTCGGCTATGGCTACACCTTC
CASSPGMLVGYGYTF